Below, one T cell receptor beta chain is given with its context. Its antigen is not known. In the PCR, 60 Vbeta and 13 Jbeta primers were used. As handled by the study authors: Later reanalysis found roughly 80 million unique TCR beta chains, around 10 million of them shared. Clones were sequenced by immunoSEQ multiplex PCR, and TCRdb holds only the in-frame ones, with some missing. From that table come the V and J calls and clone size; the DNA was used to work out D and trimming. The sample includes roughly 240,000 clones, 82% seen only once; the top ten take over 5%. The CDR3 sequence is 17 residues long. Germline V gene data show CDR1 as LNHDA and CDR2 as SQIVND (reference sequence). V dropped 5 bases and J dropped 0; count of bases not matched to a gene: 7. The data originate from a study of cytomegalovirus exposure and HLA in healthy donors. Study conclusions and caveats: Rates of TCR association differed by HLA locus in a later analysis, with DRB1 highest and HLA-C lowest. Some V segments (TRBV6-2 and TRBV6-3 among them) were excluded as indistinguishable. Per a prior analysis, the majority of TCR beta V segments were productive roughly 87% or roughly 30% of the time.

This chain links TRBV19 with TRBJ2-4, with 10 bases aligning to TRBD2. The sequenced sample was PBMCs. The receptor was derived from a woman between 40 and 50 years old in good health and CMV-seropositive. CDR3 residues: CASSWPSGRGAKNIQYF. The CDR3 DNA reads TGTGCCAGTAGTTGGCCTAGCGGGAGAGGAGCCAAAAACATTCAGTACTTC.